This T cell receptor beta chain was sequenced in a study of identical twins. A universal primer site arose from template switching, and cDNA bore unique molecular identifiers. MiXCR, run by TCRdb on the 5' RACE reads, gives a single entry per CDR3 protein. Here the sample spans some 630,000 distinct CDR3 sequences, roughly 7.1% being singletons. Germline CDR1 reads MNHNS; CDR2 reads SASEGT. The CDR3 consists of 15 residues. V dropped 7 bases and J dropped 5; count of bases not matched to a gene: 10. The data were also submitted as part of a second study, on yellow fever vaccine responses in identical twins. According to that study: The T cell response to vaccination in identical twins was reportedly partly convergent and partly personalized.

Sample: PBMCs. The chain employs TRBV6-1 and TRBJ1-1; 10 nucleotides line up with TRBD1. The receptor was derived from a young woman in good health. The CDR3 nucleotides read TGTGCCAGCAACCCGGGGGACAGGGGAAAGACTGAAGCTTTCTTT. The encoded protein is CASNPGDRGKTEAFF.